These 16 T cell receptor beta chains share one sample of origin, sequenced in a study of T cell repertoires in cytomegalovirus infection. One entry per CDR3 protein results from TCRdb running MiXCR on the reads. The sample lists 630,000 or so distinct CDR3 sequences, 20% to 25% occurring once. Specimen: CD8+ T cells from PBMCs. These receptors all stem from a human donor in good health (CMV status not recorded). Some clones in this sample may be carry-over from other donors' samples.

The chain has TRBV20-1 and TRBJ1-1; unclear D gene. The CDR3 length is 8 residues. Trimming took off 7 bases at V and 7 bases at J, with 4 bases between the two ends. The germline V gene encodes CDR1 DFQATT and CDR2 SNEGSKA (reference sequence). The CDR3 sequence is CSVSEAFF. In DNA, the CDR3 is TGCAGTGTCAGTGAAGCTTTCTTT.

The rearrangement joins TRBV2 to TRBJ2-7; D gene ambiguous. The CDR3 loop spans 12 amino acids. The V end lost 6 bases, the J end lost 4 bases, and 10 bases lay between the germline ends. CDR1 is SNHLY and CDR2 is FYNNEI in the germline V gene. The CDR3 loop is CASRGRFYEQYV. Here the CDR3 DNA reads TGTGCCAGCAGAGGACGGTTTTACGAGCAGTACGTC.

V is TRBV28 and J is TRBJ1-2; TRBD1 matches 8 bases. CDR1 MDHEN and CDR2 SYDVKM come from the germline V gene. Trimming cost V 3 bases and J 6 bases; bases outside gene matches: 6. This CDR3 comprises 14 residues. For the CDR3, the DNA is TGTGCCAGCAGTTTCTTCAGGGGGCGCGATGGCTACACCTTC. Translated: CASSFFRGRDGYTF.

Turning to this clonotype: A much larger clonotype is one base distant, so this may be a read error. J is TRBJ1-5 and V is TRBV7-6, with D maybe TRBD1 (6 bases). The CDR3 length is 16 residues. In germline, CDR1 is SGHVS, CDR2 FNYEAQ. The CDR3 reads CVSSPTEGGSNQPQHF. DNA of the CDR3: TGTGTCAGCAGCCCGACCGAGGGGGGCAGCAATCAGCCCCAGCATTTT.

This chain links TRBV7-2 with TRBJ2-1; D ambiguous. Looked up from germline, CDR1 is SGHTA and CDR2 is FQGNSA. CDR3 length equals 15 residues. Between the trimmed V and J ends, which lost 5 bases and 0 bases, there was a span of 11 bases. The CDR3 DNA reads as TGTGCCAGCAGCGTCACAGAGAGCTCCTACAATGAGCAGTTCTTC. Translating it yields CASSVTESSYNEQFF. Full variable domain (remainder filled in from reference TRBV7-2 and TRBJ2-1): GAGVSQSPSNKVTEKGKDVELRCDPISGHTALYWYRQSLGQGLEFLIYFQGNSAPDKSGLPSDRFSAERTGGSVSTLTIQRTQQEDSAVYLCASSVTESSYNEQFFGPGTRLTVL.

This clonotype was counted between two and nine times. V usage is TRBV27 and J usage is TRBJ1-2, with 7 bases lining up with TRBD1. J was trimmed by 8 bases and V by 4 bases; bases with no gene match: 13. CDR1 is MNHEY, CDR2 SMNVEV, per germline (reference sequence). The CDR3 contains 15 residues. CDR3 sequence reads: CASSWGGGQAGGYTF. The CDR3 nucleotides read TGTGCCAGCAGTTGGGGTGGCGGACAGGCCGGCGGCTACACCTTC.

This clonotype was counted ten times or more. V and J are TRBV6-6 and TRBJ2-1; no definite D call. Germline CDR1 reads MNHNY; CDR2 reads SVGAGI (reference sequence). The CDR3 totals 15 residues. Trimming pared 2 bases from V and 8 bases from J, leaving 16 bases between. The CDR3 DNA reads as TGTGCCAGCAGTTACCGCCCAAAGTGGGCGGATGAGCAGTTCTTC. Its translation is CASSYRPKWADEQFF.

In its sample, this clonotype was seen many times. The chain couples TRBV7-9 to TRBJ1-2, with D hard to call. The CDR3 is made up of 15 amino acids. Trimming took off 8 bases at V and 6 bases at J, with 22 bases between the two ends. In germline, CDR1 is SEHNR, CDR2 FQNEAQ (reference sequence). The CDR3 DNA follows: TGTGCCAGCGAGAGAGTGGGCCATCTAAGCAATGGCTACACCTTC. Amino acid sequence: CASERVGHLSNGYTF.

V is TRBV28 and J is TRBJ1-2, with 7 nucleotides matching TRBD1. From germline, CDR1 is MDHEN and CDR2 SYDVKM. V was pared by 3 bases and J by 1 base, with 5 bases of the junction left unmatched. This CDR3 contains 15 residues. Here the CDR3 DNA reads TGTGCCAGCAGTTTCCGGACAGGACTTAACTATGGCTACACCTTC. This codes for CASSFRTGLNYGYTF.

V is TRBV7-6 and J is TRBJ2-1; a possible D gene is TRBD2 (6 bases). The CDR3 sequence is 15 residues long. The V end lost 5 bases, the J end lost 4 bases, and 15 bases lay between the germline ends. Germline assignment: CDR1 SGHVS and CDR2 FNYEAQ. The CDR3: CASSAGTFSYNEQFF. The DNA of the CDR3 is TGTGCCAGCAGCGCAGGGACTTTCTCTTACAATGAGCAGTTCTTC.

This clonotype was observed at least ten times. The chain is built from TRBV7-2 and TRBJ2-3; 9 nucleotides match TRBD2. CDR3 length: 16 residues. V lost 0 bases and J lost 5; bases outside the gene matches: 6. Germline CDR1 SGHTA, CDR2 FQGNSA. The CDR3 here is CASSLAPSGGLDTQYF. CDR3 coding DNA: TGTGCCAGCAGCTTAGCGCCCAGCGGGGGGTTAGATACGCAGTATTTT.

This clonotype was picked up many times. This sequence joins TRBV6-5 and TRBJ2-7; D is undetermined. V lost 0 bases, J lost 6 bases, and 6 bases lay in between. The CDR3 totals 12 residues. The germline CDR1 and CDR2 sequences are MNHEY and SVGAGI. CDR3 sequence: CASSYSGSEQYF. Written as DNA, the CDR3 is TGTGCCAGCAGTTACTCAGGCTCCGAGCAGTACTTC.

Comments on this clonotype: This may come from a read error, since a much larger clone is one base off. The chain carries TRBV7-4 and TRBJ2-2; 8 bases line up with TRBD2. CDR1 is SGHVT, CDR2 SQSDAQ, per germline. The CDR3 is made up of 15 amino acids. After removal of 5 bases from V and 5 bases from J, the junction contained 7 bases not matched to a gene. Here the CDR3 reads CASSIRLAWTGELFF. The DNA for the CDR3 is TGTGCCAGCAGCATCAGACTAGCGTGGACCGGGGAGCTGTTTTTT.

This clonotype appeared many times. The CDR3 nucleotides are TGTGCCAGCACGGACCCCGGGACTAGCGTCTCCTACAATGAGCAGTTCTTC. Protein sequence: CASTDPGTSVSYNEQFF. The chain combines TRBV2 with TRBJ2-1; 10 positions match TRBD2. CDR3 length equals 17 residues. V lost 7 bases, J lost 0 bases, and 9 bases stayed unmatched. Germline V gene sequence: CDR1 SNHLY, CDR2 FYNNEI.

The rearrangement joins TRBV12-3 or TRBV12-4 to TRBJ1-2; D may be TRBD1 (5 bases). There are 15 residues in the CDR3. With 3 bases removed from V and 2 bases from J, the gap between germline ends came to 13 bases. CDR3 bases: TGTGCCAGCAGTTTTGGGGCAGAGACCAACTATGGCTACACCTTC. Amino acids: CASSFGAETNYGYTF.

As to this clonotype: A junction end diverges from the germline sequence, so it may reflect a read error. The chain joins TRBV29-1 to TRBJ1-2, with D possibly being TRBD1 (6 bases). The CDR3 runs 12 residues. The germline V gene has CDR1 SQVTM and CDR2 ANQGSEA. In nucleotides, the CDR3 is TGCAGTGTTGAGGGGGGTCGCTATGGCTACACCTTC. This sequence encodes CSVEGGRYGYTF.